Below are 16 T cell receptor beta chains sequenced from a single sample in a study of shared clonotypes between healthy human individuals. Repertoires were generated with immunoSEQ multiplex PCR, while TCRdb's copy carries only in-frame clones and drops some. Among roughly 700,000 clones listed, 90% were seen once. The source material was memory CD8+ T cells from PBMCs. As for subset: CD45RO+ cells pooled with CCR7-negative TemRA cells. These receptor sequences come from a man younger than 30 in good health. Some clones in this sample may be carry-over from other donors' samples.

This chain uses TRBV15 with TRBJ2-3, with unresolved D. CDR1 and CDR2 from the germline V gene are LNHNV and YYDKDF (reference sequence). Trimming stripped 5 bases from V and 9 bases from J, with 15 bases between. CDR3 size: 13 residues. The CDR3 spells CATSLPPQWTQYF. CDR3 nucleotide sequence: TGTGCCACCAGCTTACCGCCGCAGTGGACGCAGTATTTT.

This clone appeared once. The chain combines TRBV7-9 with TRBJ2-1; 10 bases align to TRBD2. This CDR3 is built from 15 residues. The trim removed 7 bases at V and 7 bases at J, leaving 10 bases unmatched. Germline CDR1 and CDR2: SEHNR and FQNEAQ (reference sequence). The CDR3: CASTKREGGENEQFF. CDR3 bases: TGTGCCAGCACCAAGCGGGAGGGCGGTGAAAATGAGCAGTTCTTC.

This clone came up once. The chain carries TRBV1 and TRBJ2-5; the table's D call, TRBD2, was not checked against the DNA. TRBV1 is a pseudogene. The CDR3 is made up of 18 amino acids. For the CDR3, the DNA is TGCACCAGCAGCCAAGAAACCCTGCGGCGGGGGGGGCAAGAGACCCAGTACTTC. It specifies CTSSQETLRRGGQETQYF.

This chain joins TRBV5-1 and TRBJ2-7, with 7 bases that match TRBD2. Germline-derived CDR1 and CDR2 are SGHRS and YFSETQ. The length of the CDR3 is 17 residues. With V trimmed by 4 bases and J by 4 bases, 17 bases remained unmatched. The DNA of the CDR3 is TGCGCCAGCAGCCCAACCCCCATAGCGGGTTTGTTATACGAGCAGTACTTC. Protein sequence: CASSPTPIAGLLYEQYF.

V and J are TRBV5-8 and TRBJ2-7; no clear D gene. The CDR3 has 11 amino acids. Between the trimmed V and J ends, which lost 4 bases and 3 bases, there was a span of 5 bases. Germline CDR1 SGHTS, CDR2 YDEGEE. The CDR3 DNA reads as TGTGCCAGCAGCCCTTACTACGAGCAGTACTTC. It encodes CASSPYYEQYF.

This chain links TRBV29-1 with TRBJ2-1, with unresolved D. Trimming took off 5 bases at V and 1 base at J, with 12 bases between the two ends. In germline, CDR1 is SQVTM, CDR2 ANQGSEA. The CDR3 covers 14 residues. The CDR3 coding sequence is TGCAGCGTTCATACGGGCGTTTCCTACAATGAGCAGTTCTTC. It codes for CSVHTGVSYNEQFF.

This chain uses TRBV5-6 with TRBJ2-1, with D possibly being TRBD2 (5 bases). CDR3 length equals 14 residues. Germline CDR1 SGHDT, CDR2 YYEEEE. V lost 0 bases to trimming and J lost 10 bases, with 14 bases between them. The CDR3 nucleotides read TGTGCCAGCAGCTTGGGTGTCTACGCGGGCGAGCAGTTCTTC. Encoded protein: CASSLGVYAGEQFF.

J is TRBJ2-7 and V is TRBV6-6; D possibly corresponds to TRBD1 (6 bases). The CDR3 covers 14 residues. Germline CDR1 reads MNHNY; CDR2 reads SVGAGI (reference sequence). The germline V and J ends were trimmed by 7 bases and 5 bases, with 18 bases remaining between them. CDR3 region: CASNTGPPVHEQYF. Written as DNA, the CDR3 is TGTGCCAGCAACACAGGGCCGCCGGTCCACGAGCAGTACTTC.

This clone turned up a few times. V and J are TRBV7-2 and TRBJ2-7; TRBD2 matches at 16 bases. CDR3 length equals 17 residues. After removal of 0 bases from V and 2 bases from J, the junction contained 1 base not matched to a gene. Germline V gene data show CDR1 as SGHTA and CDR2 as FQGNSA. For the CDR3, the DNA is TGTGCCAGCAGCTTAGCGGGACTAGCGGGAGGGGCCTACGAGCAGTACTTC. The encoded protein is CASSLAGLAGGAYEQYF.

This chain uses TRBV11-2 with TRBJ2-1, with TRBD1 matching over 9 bases. The CDR3 is 16 residues long. V gave up 7 bases and J gave up 5 bases; unmatched junction bases: 12. CDR1 and CDR2 (germline): SGHAT, FQNNGV. The CDR3 DNA follows: TGTGCCAGCACCCCCAACCGGGACAGGGACGACAATGAGCAGTTCTTC. Translating gives CASTPNRDRDDNEQFF.

The V call is TRBV28, the J call TRBJ1-4; no firm D call. Trimming cost V 10 bases and J 7 bases, with 10 bases left between them. Germline V lookup: CDR1 MDHEN, CDR2 SYDVKM. The CDR3 has 11 amino acids. The CDR3 reads CATLLSEKLFF. CDR3 sequence (DNA): TGTGCCACCTTACTCAGTGAAAAACTGTTTTTT.

The chain is built from TRBV5-4 and TRBJ2-1; 11 bases agree with TRBD2. CDR3 length equals 16 residues. The germline CDR1 and CDR2 sequences are SGHNT and YYREEE (reference sequence). Trimming at V came to 2 bases and at J to 9 bases, leaving 10 bases not matched to a gene. The DNA of the CDR3 is TGTGCCAGCAGCTTCTTAGCGGGAGGGCCTAATGGTGAGCAGTTCTTC. Translation gives CASSFLAGGPNGEQFF.

This chain connects TRBV27 to TRBJ1-2; a possible D gene is TRBD1 (5 bases). The CDR3 runs to 14 residues. V lost 5 bases, J lost 4 bases, and 14 bases lay in between. Germline CDR1 reads MNHEY; CDR2 reads SMNVEV (reference sequence). The CDR3 nucleotides read TGTGCCAGCAGTCCCAGGGAGGGCTTCTATGGCTACACCTTC. Its protein is CASSPREGFYGYTF.

With respect to this clone: The same CDR3 also results from other DNA sequences found in this sample. The V call is TRBV6-1, the J call TRBJ1-1, with 9 bases fitting TRBD1. The V gene's germline CDR1 is MNHNS and CDR2 SASEGT. The CDR3 extends over 14 amino acids. V was pared by 3 bases and J by 5 bases, with 4 bases of the junction left unmatched. The CDR3: CASSEDRGYTEAFF. As DNA, the CDR3 is TGTGCCAGCAGTGAGGACAGGGGATATACTGAAGCTTTCTTT.

The genes are TRBV28 and TRBJ2-5; D unclear. Germline V gives CDR1 MDHEN, CDR2 SYDVKM. With 3 bases removed from V and 1 base from J, the gap between germline ends came to 12 bases. The CDR3 spans 15 residues. The CDR3 sequence is CASSLGLVPQETQYF. The CDR3 region has the DNA TGTGCCAGCAGTTTGGGTCTGGTGCCCCAAGAGACCCAGTACTTC.

The rearrangement joins TRBV2 to TRBJ2-7, with TRBD1 matching 8 bases. The V and J ends lost 6 bases and 2 bases, in that order; junction bases with no gene match: 9. CDR3 length: 15 residues. The germline V gene has CDR1 SNHLY and CDR2 FYNNEI. The CDR3 DNA reads TGTGCCAGCAGCCAGGGGGCGCCCCCGACCTACGAGCAGTACTTC. Residues: CASSQGAPPTYEQYF.